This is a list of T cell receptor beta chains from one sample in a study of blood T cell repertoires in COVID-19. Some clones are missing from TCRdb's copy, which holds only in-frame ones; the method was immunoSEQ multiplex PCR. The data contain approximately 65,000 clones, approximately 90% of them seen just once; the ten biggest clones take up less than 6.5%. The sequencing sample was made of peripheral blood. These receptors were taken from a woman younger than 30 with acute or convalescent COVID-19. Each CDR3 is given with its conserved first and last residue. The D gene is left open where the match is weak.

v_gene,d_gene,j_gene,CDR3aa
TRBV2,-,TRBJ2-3,CASNRGIGADTQYF
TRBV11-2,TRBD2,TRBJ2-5,CASSLLGLAVETQYF
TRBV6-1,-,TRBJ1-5,CASSGGPLNQPQHF
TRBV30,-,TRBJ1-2,CAWSLGGDRGYTF
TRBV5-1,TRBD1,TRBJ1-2,CASSLQGAGGYTF
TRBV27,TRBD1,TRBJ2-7,CASSFGQGYEQYF
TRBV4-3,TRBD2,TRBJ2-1,CASSQGRAGAYNEQFF
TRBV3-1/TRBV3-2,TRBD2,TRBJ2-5,CASSTMASGAKETQYF
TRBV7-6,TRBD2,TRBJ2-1,CASSPSYTGLASNEQFF
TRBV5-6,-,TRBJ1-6,CASSRDSPYNSPLHF
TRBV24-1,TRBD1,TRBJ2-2,CAAGKSGTGDTGELFF
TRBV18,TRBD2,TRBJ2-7,CASSLSSGSSAEQYF
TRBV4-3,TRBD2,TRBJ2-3,CASSQIAGGTDTQYF
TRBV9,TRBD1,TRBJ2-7,CASSVGGTALSYEQYF
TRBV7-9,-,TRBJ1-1,CASSRTGNTEAFF
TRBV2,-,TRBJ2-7,CASSGVDSHEQYF